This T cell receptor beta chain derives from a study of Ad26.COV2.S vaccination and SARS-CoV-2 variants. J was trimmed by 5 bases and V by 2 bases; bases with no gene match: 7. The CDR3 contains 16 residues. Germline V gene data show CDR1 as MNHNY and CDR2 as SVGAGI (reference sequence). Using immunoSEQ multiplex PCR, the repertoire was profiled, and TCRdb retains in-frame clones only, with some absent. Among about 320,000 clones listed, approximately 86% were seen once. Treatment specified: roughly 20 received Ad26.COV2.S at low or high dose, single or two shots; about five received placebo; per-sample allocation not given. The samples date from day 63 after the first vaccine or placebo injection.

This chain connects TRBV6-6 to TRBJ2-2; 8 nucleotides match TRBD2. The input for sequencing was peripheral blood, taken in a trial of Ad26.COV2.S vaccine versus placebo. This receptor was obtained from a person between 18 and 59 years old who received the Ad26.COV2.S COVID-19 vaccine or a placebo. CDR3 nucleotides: TGTGCCAGCAGTTACGGAGCGGGGGCCCCGACCGGGGAGCTGTTTTTT. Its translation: CASSYGAGAPTGELFF.